The clone carrying this T cell receptor (beta chain) was recorded a few times. No antigen is known for it. The junction differs from germline at one of its ends, possibly a read error. The sample originates from a study of T-cell memory formation after mild COVID-19. The study's findings and limits: The study detected some responding clones in pre-infection memory, suggesting cross-reactive memory joined. The study found contracting CD4+ clones mainly in CM and EM and contracting CD8+ clones in EMRA.

CDR3 length equals 11 residues. Germline lookup yields CDR1 GTSNPN and CDR2 SVGIG (reference sequence). 5'RACE, which relied on constant-segment primers, yielded TCR alpha and TCR beta cDNA libraries carrying sample barcodes and UMIs. TCRdb reprocessed the 5' RACE reads with MiXCR, giving one entry per CDR3 protein. The repertoire holds 92,000 or so distinct CDR3 sequences, with more than 10% as singletons. Sequenced input: PBMCs or a T cell subset sorted from them (not recorded which). The genes are TRBV30 and TRBJ1-1, with a possible D match to TRBD1 (5 bases). This clonotype originated in an adult woman who had mild COVID-19 (a few samples of this study predate the infection). Cell type and time point are not known. As DNA, the CDR3 is TGTGCCTGGACTCTGGGGGGACTCCAGAAATTT. Translating gives CAWTLGGLQKF.